This TCR beta chain is from a study of T cell responses to AZD1222 COVID-19 vaccine. As for this clone: No antigen is known for it.

Clones were sequenced by immunoSEQ multiplex PCR, and TCRdb holds only the in-frame ones, with some missing. The repertoire consists of about 100,000 clones, with roughly 84% occurring once and the leading ten covering about 1.4%. Regarding the study as a whole: The sample set comprised mostly white British donors with more females, and clonal diversity was possibly underestimated. Nearly half of unique spike-specific TCRs reportedly avoided B.1.351 and B.1.1.7 mutated regions. Without day 14 samples, only post-peak T cell repertoires were studied. Only a handful of AZD1222 recipients were seropositive at baseline.

The CDR3 sequence is 16 residues long. CDR1 is SGDLS and CDR2 is YYNGEE in the germline V gene. The V segment lost 0 bases and the J segment 2 bases; nucleotides outside the gene matches: 1. The chain links TRBV9 to TRBJ2-3; TRBD2 aligns across 12 bases. This clonotype originated in an adult in good health. The source material was peripheral blood, sampled on day 0 of AZD1222 vaccination. The CDR3 spells CASSVGTSGITDTQYF. The CDR3 nucleotides are TGTGCCAGCAGCGTAGGGACTAGCGGGATCACAGATACGCAGTATTTT.